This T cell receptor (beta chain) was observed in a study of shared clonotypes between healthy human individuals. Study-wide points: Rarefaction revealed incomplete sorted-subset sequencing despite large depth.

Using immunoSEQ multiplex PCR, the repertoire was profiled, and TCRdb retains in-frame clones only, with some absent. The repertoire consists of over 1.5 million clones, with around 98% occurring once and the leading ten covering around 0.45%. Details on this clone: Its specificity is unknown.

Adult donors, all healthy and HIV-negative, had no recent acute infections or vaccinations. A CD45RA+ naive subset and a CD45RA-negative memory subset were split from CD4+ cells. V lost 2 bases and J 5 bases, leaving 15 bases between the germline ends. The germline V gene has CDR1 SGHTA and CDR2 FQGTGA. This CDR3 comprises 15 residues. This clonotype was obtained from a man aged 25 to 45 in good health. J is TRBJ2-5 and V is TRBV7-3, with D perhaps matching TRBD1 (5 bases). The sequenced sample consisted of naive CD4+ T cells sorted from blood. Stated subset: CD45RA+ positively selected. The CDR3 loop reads CASSLQTGRRETQYF. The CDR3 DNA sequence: TGTGCCAGCAGCTTACAAACAGGTCGGCGCGAGACCCAGTACTTC.